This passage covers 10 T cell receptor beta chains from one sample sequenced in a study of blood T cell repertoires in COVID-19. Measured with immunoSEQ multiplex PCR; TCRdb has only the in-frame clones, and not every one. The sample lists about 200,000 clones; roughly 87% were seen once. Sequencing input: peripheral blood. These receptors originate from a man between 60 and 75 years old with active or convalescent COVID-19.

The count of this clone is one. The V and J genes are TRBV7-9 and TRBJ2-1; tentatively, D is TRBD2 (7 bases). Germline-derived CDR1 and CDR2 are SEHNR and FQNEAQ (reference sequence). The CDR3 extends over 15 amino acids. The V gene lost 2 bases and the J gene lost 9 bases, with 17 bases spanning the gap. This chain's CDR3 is CASSLLRGPRGEQFF. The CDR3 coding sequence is TGTGCCAGCAGCTTATTGCGGGGGCCGCGCGGTGAGCAGTTCTTC.

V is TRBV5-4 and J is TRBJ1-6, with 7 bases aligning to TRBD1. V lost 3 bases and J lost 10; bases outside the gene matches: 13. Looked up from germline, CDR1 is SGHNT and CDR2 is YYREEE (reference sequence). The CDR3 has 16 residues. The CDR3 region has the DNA TGTGCCAGCAGCTCAGGACGACAGGGCAGGGACTCACCCCTCCACTTT. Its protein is CASSSGRQGRDSPLHF.

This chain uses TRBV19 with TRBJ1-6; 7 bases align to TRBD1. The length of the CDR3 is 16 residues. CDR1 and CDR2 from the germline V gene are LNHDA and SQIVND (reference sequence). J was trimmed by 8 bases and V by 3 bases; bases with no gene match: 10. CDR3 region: CASSILGNRGHSPLHF. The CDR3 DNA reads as TGTGCCAGTAGTATTCTGGGCAACAGGGGTCATTCACCCCTCCACTTT. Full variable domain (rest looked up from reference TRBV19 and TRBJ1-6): DGGITQSPKYLFRKEGQNVTLSCEQNLNHDAMYWYRQDPGQGLRLIYYSQIVNDFQKGDIAEGYSVSREKKESFPLTVTSAQKNPTAFYLCASSILGNRGHSPLHFGNGTRLTVT.

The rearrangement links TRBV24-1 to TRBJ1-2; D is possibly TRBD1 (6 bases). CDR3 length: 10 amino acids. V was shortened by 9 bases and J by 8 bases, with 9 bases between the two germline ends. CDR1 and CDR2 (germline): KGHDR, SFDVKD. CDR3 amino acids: CATEGEGYTF. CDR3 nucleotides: TGTGCCACCGAGGGGGAGGGCTACACCTTC.

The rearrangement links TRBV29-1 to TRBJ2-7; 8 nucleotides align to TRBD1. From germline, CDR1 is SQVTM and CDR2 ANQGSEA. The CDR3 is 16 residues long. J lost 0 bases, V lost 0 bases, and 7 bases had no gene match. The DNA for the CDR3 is TGCAGCGTTGAAGATCGGGACAGGAGCCCCTCCTACGAGCAGTACTTC. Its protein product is CSVEDRDRSPSYEQYF.

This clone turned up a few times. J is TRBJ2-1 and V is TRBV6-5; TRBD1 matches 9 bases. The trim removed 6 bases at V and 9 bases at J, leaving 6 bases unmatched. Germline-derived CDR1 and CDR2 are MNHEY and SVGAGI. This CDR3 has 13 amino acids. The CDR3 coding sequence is TGTGCCAGCAGCCCCGGGACAGGGATTGAGCAGTTCTTC. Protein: CASSPGTGIEQFF.

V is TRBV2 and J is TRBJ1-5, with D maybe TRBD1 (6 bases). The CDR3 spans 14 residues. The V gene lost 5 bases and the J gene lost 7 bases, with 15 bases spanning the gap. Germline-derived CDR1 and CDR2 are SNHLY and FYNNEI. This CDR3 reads CASSPDSVRQPQHF. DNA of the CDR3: TGTGCCAGCAGTCCGGACAGTGTTCGGCAGCCCCAGCATTTT.

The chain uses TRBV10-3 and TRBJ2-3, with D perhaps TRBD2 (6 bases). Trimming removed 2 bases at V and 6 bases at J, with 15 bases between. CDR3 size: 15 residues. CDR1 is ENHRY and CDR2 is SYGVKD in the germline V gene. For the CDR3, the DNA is TGTGCCATCAGTGAGATTTCCGCGGGGAGGGATACGCAGTATTTT. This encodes CAISEISAGRDTQYF.

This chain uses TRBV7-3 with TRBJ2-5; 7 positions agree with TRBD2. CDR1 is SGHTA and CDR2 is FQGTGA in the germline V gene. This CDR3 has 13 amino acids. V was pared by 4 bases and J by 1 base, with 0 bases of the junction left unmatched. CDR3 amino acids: CASSWGGQETQYF. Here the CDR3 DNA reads TGTGCCAGCAGCTGGGGGGGCCAAGAGACCCAGTACTTC.

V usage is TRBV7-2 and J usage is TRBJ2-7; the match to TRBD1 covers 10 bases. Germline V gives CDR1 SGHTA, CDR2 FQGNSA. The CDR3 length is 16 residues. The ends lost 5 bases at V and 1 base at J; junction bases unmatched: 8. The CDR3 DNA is TGTGCCAGCAGCCCGAGACAGGGGGCCCGATCCTACGAGCAGTACTTC. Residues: CASSPRQGARSYEQYF.